The clone carrying this T cell receptor (beta chain) has at least ten counts. The antigen is unknown. The J segment lost 2 bases and the V segment lost 4 bases, leaving 9 bases of the junction unmatched. There are 17 residues in the CDR3. Germline-derived CDR1 and CDR2 are SGHKS and YYEKEE (reference sequence). These data are taken from a study of T cells in Graves' hyperthyroidism and ophthalmopathy. Study results and caveats: Within blood appeared most thyroid clonotypes that had expanded above 0.001.

Stable Graves' hyperthyroidism meant no ophthalmopathy progression within 18 months. TCR beta CDR3 regions were amplified from RNA transcripts. An initial round of RT-PCR targeting the TCR CDR3 relied on the HTBI primer set. MiXCR, run by TCRdb on the multiplex PCR reads, gives a single entry per CDR3 protein. The sample records about 420,000 distinct CDR3 sequences, 15% to 19% being singletons. The genes are TRBV5-5 and TRBJ2-6; TRBD2 agrees at 7 bases. This clonotype originated in a woman aged 18 to 35 with Graves' hyperthyroidism. Sample: blood. The CDR3 DNA reads TGTGCCAGCAGCGGGCGGGGGAAAGGGCCTGGGGCCAACGTCCTGACTTTC. This gives the protein CASSGRGKGPGANVLTF. The full variable domain, rest sourced from reference TRBV5-5 and TRBJ2-6, is DAGVTQSPTHLIKTRGQQVTLRCSPISGHKSVSWYQQVLGQGPQFIFQYYEKEERGRGNFPDRFSARQFPNYSSELNVNALLLGDSALYLCASSGRGKGPGANVLTFGAGSRLTVL.